What follows are 15 T cell receptor beta chains derived from one specimen sequenced in a study of shared clonotypes between healthy human individuals. The data were produced by immunoSEQ multiplex PCR, yet TCRdb's version contains in-frame clones alone and is incomplete. The sample consists of approximately 100,000 clones, about 63% of them appearing once. The specimen was memory CD8+ T cells sorted from blood. Subset defined: CD45RO+ cells pooled with CCR7-negative TemRA cells. The receptors come from a woman aged 25-40 years in good health.

This clone appeared a few times. The chain is built from TRBV7-9 and TRBJ2-5, with D perhaps given as TRBD1 or TRBD2 (6 bases each). Germline loops: CDR1 SEHNR, CDR2 FQNEAQ (reference sequence). The CDR3 spans 12 residues. V gave up 2 bases and J gave up 12 bases, with 13 bases separating them. This chain's CDR3 is CASSLLRRGKYF. CDR3 bases: TGTGCCAGCAGCTTATTACGGAGGGGGAAGTACTTC. Filled out from reference TRBV7-9 and TRBJ2-5, the complete variable domain reads DTGVSQNPRHKITKRGQNVTFRCDPISEHNRLYWYRQTLGQGPEFLTYFQNEAQLEKSRLLSDRFSAERPKGSFSTLEIQRTEQGDSAMYLCASSLLRRGKYFGPGTRLLVL.

The chain employs TRBV9 and TRBJ2-7, with D perhaps being TRBD1 or TRBD2 (5 bases each). Germline V CDR1 and CDR2: SGDLS, YYNGEE. The V end was cut by 4 bases, the J end by 3 bases, with 14 bases between. CDR3 size: 14 residues. CDR3 in DNA: TGTGCCAGCAGCCCAGAGGGGTACTACTACGAGCAGTACTTC. Amino acid sequence: CASSPEGYYYEQYF. The full variable domain, rest sourced from reference TRBV9 and TRBJ2-7, is DSGVTQTPKHLITATGQRVTLRCSPRSGDLSVYWYQQSLDQGLQFLIQYYNGEERAKGNILERFSAQQFPDLHSELNLSSLELGDSALYFCASSPEGYYYEQYFGPGTRLTVT.

The chain has TRBV7-6 and TRBJ2-5, with D possibly matching TRBD2 (6 bases). Trimming stripped 5 bases from V and 7 bases from J, with 17 bases between. Germline CDR1 is SGHVS and CDR2 is FNYEAQ. This CDR3 contains 14 residues. Written as DNA, the CDR3 is TGTGCCAGCAGCCTAAACAGGCCGGAGGGGACCCAGTACTTC. Protein sequence: CASSLNRPEGTQYF.

The gene calls are TRBV25-1 and TRBJ2-1, with TRBD2 as a possible D gene (6 bases). V was shortened by 6 bases and J by 8 bases, with 20 bases between the two germline ends. Germline V gene data show CDR1 as MGHDK and CDR2 as SYGVNS. The CDR3 loop spans 15 amino acids. CDR3 nucleotides: TGTGCCAGCAGCGACCGGGACTCCTACGGGGATGAGCAGTTCTTC. Protein: CASSDRDSYGDEQFF.

This rearrangement joins TRBV7-9 to TRBJ2-5; TRBD2 agrees at 7 bases. The CDR3 runs 18 residues. With 5 bases clipped from V and 3 bases from J, the junction kept 18 bases outside the gene matches. CDR1 and CDR2 (germline): SEHNR, FQNEAQ (reference sequence). The CDR3 loop is CASSLPPVAGEGEETQYF. The DNA of the CDR3 is TGTGCCAGCAGCCTCCCTCCCGTTGCGGGAGAGGGTGAAGAGACCCAGTACTTC. Supplemented by reference TRBV7-9 and TRBJ2-5, the full variable domain reads DTGVSQNPRHKITKRGQNVTFRCDPISEHNRLYWYRQTLGQGPEFLTYFQNEAQLEKSRLLSDRFSAERPKGSFSTLEIQRTEQGDSAMYLCASSLPPVAGEGEETQYFGPGTRLLVL.

The chain uses TRBV28 and TRBJ1-2; 7 bases map to TRBD1. The CDR3 contains 15 residues. Germline trimming cut 3 bases from V and 0 bases from J; bases unmatched to any gene: 4. CDR1 and CDR2 from the germline V gene are MDHEN and SYDVKM. CDR3 in amino acids: CASSLTGPANYGYTF. CDR3 DNA sequence: TGTGCCAGCAGTTTGACAGGGCCGGCTAACTATGGCTACACCTTC.

In its sample, this clone was seen a few times. The chain has TRBV9 and TRBJ2-3; the D is unclear. The CDR3 length is 13 residues. Germline V gene sequence: CDR1 SGDLS, CDR2 YYNGEE. The V gene lost 4 bases and the J gene lost 0 bases, with 6 bases spanning the gap. In DNA, the CDR3 is TGTGCCAGCAGCCCCCCTAGCACAGATACGCAGTATTTT. Amino acids: CASSPPSTDTQYF.

The gene calls are TRBV27 and TRBJ2-7; possible D gene TRBD2, 6 bases. This CDR3 is 15 amino acids long. Germline V CDR1 and CDR2: MNHEY, SMNVEV (reference sequence). Trimming pared 2 bases from V and 3 bases from J, leaving 14 bases between. In DNA form, the CDR3 reads TGTGCCAGCAGTTTAGGAGGCGGGGCGGTCTACGAGCAGTACTTC. Encoded protein: CASSLGGGAVYEQYF.

The chain joins TRBV4-1 to TRBJ2-4, with D uncertain. Germline-derived CDR1 and CDR2 are MGHRA and YSYEKL. V dropped 1 base and J dropped 0 bases, with 10 bases sitting between them. The CDR3 has 16 amino acids. CDR3 amino acids: CASSQVWTVAKNIQYF. DNA of the CDR3: TGCGCCAGCAGCCAAGTATGGACCGTAGCCAAAAACATTCAGTACTTC.

The chain employs TRBV4-1 and TRBJ1-2; no clear D. The CDR3 sequence is 13 residues long. Germline V CDR1 and CDR2: MGHRA, YSYEKL. The V gene lost 0 bases and the J gene lost 4 bases, with 6 bases spanning the gap. The CDR3 loop reads CASSQEVLYGYTF. CDR3 sequence (DNA): TGCGCCAGCAGCCAAGAGGTGCTCTATGGCTACACCTTC.

The rearrangement joins TRBV4-1 to TRBJ2-5; D uncertain. Judging by the DNA end, TRBJ2-7 fits better; the J call may be wrong. The CDR3 is 14 residues long. Germline V CDR1 and CDR2: MGHRA, YSYEKL. CDR3: CASSQDGSLYEQYF. In nucleotides, the CDR3 is TGCGCCAGCAGCCAAGACGGCAGTTTATACGAGCAGTACTTC.

This clone was detected many times. This chain connects TRBV9 to TRBJ2-2; D possibly corresponds to TRBD2 (6 bases). Germline V gene lookup returns CDR1 SGDLS and CDR2 YYNGEE. The CDR3 is made up of 15 amino acids. V lost 3 bases and J lost 1, with 10 bases in between. The CDR3 nucleotides are TGTGCCAGCAGCGCAGCCGGGAGGAACACCGGGGAGCTGTTTTTT. It is translated as CASSAAGRNTGELFF.

This rearrangement joins TRBV5-5 to TRBJ1-2; 7 bases map to TRBD1. CDR3 length equals 13 residues. J was trimmed by 3 bases and V by 2 bases; bases with no gene match: 1. Per germline, CDR1 SGHKS and CDR2 YYEKEE (reference sequence). CDR3 sequence: CASSLDRDYGYTF. The DNA of the CDR3 is TGTGCCAGCAGCTTAGACAGGGACTATGGCTACACCTTC.

This chain joins TRBV5-5 and TRBJ1-3; D unresolved. Germline assignment: CDR1 SGHKS and CDR2 YYEKEE (reference sequence). The CDR3 runs 16 residues. V dropped 0 bases and J dropped 0 bases, with 10 bases sitting between them. This CDR3 is CASSLVGSSSGNTIYF. CDR3 nucleotides: TGTGCCAGCAGCTTGGTGGGTTCTTCCTCTGGAAACACCATATATTTT.

The chain has TRBV11-2 and TRBJ2-5, with D possibly being TRBD2 (6 bases). The CDR3 spans 15 residues. The germline V and J ends were trimmed by 1 base and 0 bases, with 9 bases remaining between them. Per the germline V gene, CDR1 is SGHAT and CDR2 is FQNNGV. The CDR3 nucleotides are TGTGCCAGCAGCTTAGTTTGGGGGGACCAAGAGACCCAGTACTTC. Translating it yields CASSLVWGDQETQYF.